This record covers a single TCR beta chain. Its antigen remains unknown. This specimen comes from a study of post-analysis software for immune sequencing data. The V gene end was trimmed by 5 bases and the J gene end by 2 bases; junction bases not matched to a gene: 5. Germline assignment: CDR1 MNHEY and CDR2 SVGAGI. The CDR3 extends over 14 amino acids. Unique molecular identifiers had been added to the TCR beta cDNA libraries. Each CDR3 protein gets one entry after TCRdb re-called the PCR reads with MiXCR. This sample yields around 710,000 distinct CDR3 sequences, of which just over 45% are seen a single time; 4.9% belongs to the top ten. Study observations and caveats: Roughly five TRBV segments occurring more often in patients than controls included TRBV5-6, TRBV5-1 and TRBV20-1.

The material sequenced was blood. This TCR was recovered from a girl aged 5-17 years with multiple sclerosis. The V call is TRBV6-5, the J call TRBJ1-2; the match to TRBD1 covers 7 bases. DNA of the CDR3: TGTGCCAGCAGTGACACAGGGGCCAACTATGGCTACACCTTC. Its translation is CASSDTGANYGYTF.